The 26 T cell receptor beta chains given below trace back to one sample, sequenced in a study of beta chain features in type 1 diabetes. General observations from the study: Among patients with Type 1 diabetes, TCRB CDR3s were moderately but significantly shorter in every one of the four CD4+ subsets.

The whole isolated RNA underwent reverse transcription, so sequencing captured expressed TCRB transcripts. TCRdb's copy holds only in-frame clones and misses some; the assay was immunoSEQ multiplex PCR. Here the sample spans some 350,000 clones, roughly 14% being singletons. Their recognized antigens are unknown. Sequencing input: naive CD4+ T cells from blood. The receptor set was obtained from a woman younger than 35 with type 1 diabetes.

The rearrangement uses TRBV2 and TRBJ2-2; 11 bases align to TRBD2. After removal of 6 bases from V and 5 bases from J, the junction contained 5 bases not matched to a gene. Looked up from germline, CDR1 is SNHLY and CDR2 is FYNNEI. This CDR3 has 15 residues. Here the CDR3 reads CASRTSGEGTGELFF. The CDR3 coding sequence is TGTGCCAGCAGGACTAGCGGGGAGGGGACCGGGGAGCTGTTTTTT. Together with reference TRBV2 and TRBJ2-2, the CDR3 gives the full variable domain: EPEVTQTPSHQVTQMGQEVILRCVPISNHLYFYWYRQILGQKVEFLVSFYNNEISEKSEIFDDQFSVERPDGSNFTLKIRSTKLEDSAMYFCASRTSGEGTGELFFGEGSRLTVL.

This clone was seen only a few times. V usage is TRBV29-1 and J usage is TRBJ2-1; no reliable D call. The germline CDR1 and CDR2 sequences are SQVTM and ANQGSEA. The CDR3 covers 10 residues. V lost 4 bases, J lost 6 bases, and 4 bases lay in between. The CDR3 sequence is CSVAINEQFF. DNA of the CDR3: TGCAGCGTTGCTATCAATGAGCAGTTCTTC.

V and J are TRBV15 and TRBJ1-3; 7 positions agree with TRBD1. Germline-derived CDR1 and CDR2 are LNHNV and YYDKDF (reference sequence). This CDR3 is built from 15 residues. After removal of 4 bases from V and 2 bases from J, the junction contained 5 bases not matched to a gene. The CDR3 reads CATSIYRGPGNTIYF. The CDR3 DNA is TGTGCCACCAGCATTTACAGGGGACCTGGAAACACCATATATTTT.

The rearrangement links TRBV29-1 to TRBJ2-5; no clear D. Trimming took off 6 bases at V and 5 bases at J, with 19 bases between the two ends. Germline CDR1 reads SQVTM; CDR2 reads ANQGSEA. CDR3 length equals 14 residues. The CDR3 coding sequence is TGCAGCGTGGCCCTTAGACTGGCTCGGGAGACCCAGTACTTC. Amino acid sequence: CSVALRLARETQYF. The whole variable domain, remainder taken from reference TRBV29-1 and TRBJ2-5, is SAVISQKPSRDICQRGTSLTIQCQVDSQVTMMFWYRQQPGQSLTLIATANQGSEATYESGFVIDKFPISRPNLTFSTLTVSNMSPEDSSIYLCSVALRLARETQYFGPGTRLLVL.

The chain employs TRBV6-5 and TRBJ2-6; no definite D call. Trimming pared 4 bases from V and 0 bases from J, leaving 7 bases between. There are 15 residues in the CDR3. Germline V gene sequence: CDR1 MNHEY, CDR2 SVGAGI. The CDR3 nucleotides are TGTGCCAGCAGTTCTTATAACTCTGGGGCCAACGTCCTGACTTTC. Its translation: CASSSYNSGANVLTF.

This clone has a handful of counts. This chain uses TRBV5-4 with TRBJ2-3, with 7 bases matching TRBD2. J was trimmed by 0 bases and V by 0 bases; bases with no gene match: 7. The CDR3 has 17 residues. Germline V lookup: CDR1 SGHNT, CDR2 YYREEE (reference sequence). The CDR3 here is CASSLGSTSLSTDTQYF. The CDR3 DNA sequence: TGTGCCAGCAGCTTGGGGTCGACTAGCCTCAGCACAGATACGCAGTATTTT.

V gene TRBV10-3 combines with J gene TRBJ1-5; maybe TRBD1 (5 bases). V lost 2 bases and J lost 7, with 12 bases in between. CDR3 length: 14 residues. From germline, CDR1 is ENHRY and CDR2 SYGVKD. The CDR3 DNA reads as TGTGCCATCAGTGAGACCAGGGATGTACAGCCCCAGCATTTT. Protein: CAISETRDVQPQHF.

The rearrangement joins TRBV18 to TRBJ1-1; no definite D call. Trimming left V 3 bases short and J 2 bases short, with 4 bases between. CDR1 is KGHSH, CDR2 LQKENI, per germline. CDR3 length: 12 residues. As DNA, the CDR3 is TGTGCCAGCTCACCTCCTAACACTGAAGCTTTCTTT. This translates into CASSPPNTEAFF.

In DNA, the CDR3 is TGTGCCAGCAGCCGAATTACTAGTTCTTACGAGCAGTACTTC. Translation: CASSRITSSYEQYF. V gene TRBV7-9 combines with J gene TRBJ2-7, with D tentatively TRBD2 (5 bases). The CDR3 length is 14 residues. The germline gives CDR1 SEHNR, CDR2 FQNEAQ (reference sequence). The V gene lost 5 bases and the J gene lost 4 bases, with 15 bases spanning the gap.

The chain joins TRBV5-1 to TRBJ2-2; D not certain. Germline values: CDR1 SGHRS, CDR2 YFSETQ. The CDR3 runs 13 residues. With 4 bases removed from V and 4 bases from J, the gap between germline ends came to 8 bases. CDR3: CASSPLVTGELFF. For the CDR3, the DNA is TGCGCCAGCAGCCCACTCGTCACCGGGGAGCTGTTTTTT.

This chain uses TRBV28 with TRBJ1-2; D not certain. The CDR3 is 13 amino acids. V was pared by 8 bases and J by 0 bases, with 10 bases between. The germline V gene has CDR1 MDHEN and CDR2 SYDVKM. Written as DNA, the CDR3 is TGTGCCAGCCAAGTTACAGCTAACTATGGCTACACCTTC. Amino acid sequence: CASQVTANYGYTF.

This clone was found a few times. This chain uses TRBV7-2 with TRBJ2-3; 12 bases map to TRBD2. Germline V gives CDR1 SGHTA, CDR2 FQGNSA. The CDR3 contains 15 residues. Trimming cost V 3 bases and J 5 bases; bases outside gene matches: 3. CDR3 loop: CASSFSSGRGDTQYF. Written as DNA, the CDR3 is TGTGCCAGCAGCTTTTCTAGCGGGAGGGGAGATACGCAGTATTTT. Full variable domain (outside the CDR3, taken from reference TRBV7-2 and TRBJ2-3): GAGVSQSPSNKVTEKGKDVELRCDPISGHTALYWYRQSLGQGLEFLIYFQGNSAPDKSGLPSDRFSAERTGGSVSTLTIQRTQQEDSAVYLCASSFSSGRGDTQYFGPGTRLTVL.

This chain links TRBV18 with TRBJ1-2; 7 bases are shared with TRBD1. The trim removed 8 bases at V and 4 bases at J, leaving 13 bases unmatched. There are 15 residues in the CDR3. Germline V gene sequence: CDR1 KGHSH, CDR2 LQKENI. In DNA, the CDR3 is TGTGCCAGCGGACAGGACCCCCCCTCCATCTATGGCTACACCTTC. It codes for CASGQDPPSIYGYTF.

There are a few counts of this clone. The chain is built from TRBV7-2 and TRBJ2-5; a weak D match, TRBD2 (6 bases). V lost 5 bases, J lost 5 bases, and 15 bases lay in between. The V gene's germline CDR1 is SGHTA and CDR2 FQGNSA. This CDR3 contains 14 residues. Written as DNA, the CDR3 is TGTGCCAGCAGCCCACACCAACGGGGGGAGACCCAGTACTTC. This encodes CASSPHQRGETQYF.

This clone was detected only a few times. The CDR3 coding sequence is TGTGCCAGCAGCTCCCGGACAGATAATCAGCCCCAGCATTTT. It codes for CASSSRTDNQPQHF. The chain carries TRBV7-8 and TRBJ1-5; tentative D call: TRBD1 (6 bases). CDR1 SGHVS and CDR2 FQNEAQ come from the germline V gene. Trimming took 4 bases from V and 4 from J, leaving 11 bases between them. CDR3 size: 14 residues.

This clone was found a few times. This chain joins TRBV11-3 and TRBJ2-7; a possible D gene is TRBD1 (6 bases). CDR3 size: 13 residues. The V and J ends lost 2 bases and 1 base respectively, with 6 bases between them. Germline assignment: CDR1 SGHNT and CDR2 YENEEA. In nucleotides, the CDR3 is TGTGCCAGCAGCTTACAGGGGTCCTACGAGCAGTACGTC. Translating it yields CASSLQGSYEQYV.

In this sample, this clone turned up a few times. This chain links TRBV5-1 with TRBJ2-6, with 7 nucleotides matching TRBD1. The CDR3 is made up of 17 amino acids. The trim removed 3 bases at V and 0 bases at J, leaving 6 bases unmatched. Germline assignment: CDR1 SGHRS and CDR2 YFSETQ. The CDR3 nucleotides are TGCGCCAGCAGCTCCCGACAGGGAGTCTCTGGGGCCAACGTCCTGACTTTC. Protein sequence: CASSSRQGVSGANVLTF.

The rearrangement links TRBV18 to TRBJ2-7; no clear D gene. V was shortened by 2 bases and J by 7 bases, with 9 bases between the two germline ends. The CDR3 totals 12 residues. The germline CDR1 and CDR2 sequences are KGHSH and LQKENI. CDR3 sequence: CASSPNYQEQYF. DNA for the CDR3: TGTGCCAGCTCACCAAATTACCAGGAGCAGTACTTC.

The chain has TRBV5-1 and TRBJ2-6; D ambiguous. V lost 2 bases and J 2 bases, leaving 2 bases between the germline ends. The CDR3 covers 13 residues. The germline CDR1 and CDR2 sequences are SGHRS and YFSETQ. The CDR3 DNA reads TGCGCCAGCAGCTTTACTGGGGCCAACGTCCTGACTTTC. Amino acid sequence: CASSFTGANVLTF.

V usage is TRBV19 and J usage is TRBJ2-2, with a weak D call TRBD2 (7 bases). The V and J ends lost 10 bases and 4 bases respectively, with 19 bases between them. This CDR3 region has 15 residues. The V gene's germline CDR1 is LNHDA and CDR2 SQIVND (reference sequence). The CDR3 DNA sequence: TGTGCCACCCGGGACCTAGGGGGGGGCACCGGGGAGCTGTTTTTT. This translates into CATRDLGGGTGELFF.

The chain is built from TRBV7-9 and TRBJ1-2; 10 positions agree with TRBD1. The CDR3 totals 13 residues. The germline CDR1 and CDR2 sequences are SEHNR and FQNEAQ (reference sequence). The trim removed 5 bases at V and 8 bases at J, leaving 5 bases unmatched. The CDR3 loop is CASSVGQGGGYTF. In DNA form, the CDR3 reads TGTGCCAGCAGCGTAGGACAGGGGGGGGGCTACACCTTC.

This clone was observed a few times. The DNA for the CDR3 is TGCGCCAGCAGCTTGGGAGGAGCTAGCAATCAGCCCCAGCATTTT. Residues: CASSLGGASNQPQHF. The V gene is TRBV5-1, the J gene TRBJ1-5; D unclear. Trimming stripped 0 bases from V and 0 bases from J, with 7 bases between. CDR3 size: 15 residues. CDR1 is SGHRS and CDR2 is YFSETQ in the germline V gene.

The V call is TRBV7-3, the J call TRBJ2-5; 8 nucleotides agree with TRBD1. Looked up from germline, CDR1 is SGHTA and CDR2 is FQGTGA. The CDR3 is 13 residues long. The trim removed 4 bases at V and 7 bases at J, leaving 5 bases unmatched. The CDR3 sequence is CASSSTGVGTQYF. The CDR3 region has the DNA TGTGCCAGCAGCTCGACAGGGGTTGGGACCCAGTACTTC.

This chain links TRBV9 with TRBJ1-5; D not certain. The CDR3 loop spans 15 amino acids. Germline assignment: CDR1 SGDLS and CDR2 YYNGEE. V shed 0 bases and J shed 4 bases, with 11 bases lying between them. The CDR3 reads CASSVDPGRNQPQHF. The CDR3 nucleotides read TGTGCCAGCAGCGTAGATCCGGGGAGGAATCAGCCCCAGCATTTT.

This chain joins TRBV28 and TRBJ1-5, with 7 nucleotides matching TRBD1. The CDR3 runs 12 residues. Trimming took 10 bases from V and 5 from J; bases not matched to a gene: 5. CDR1 and CDR2 from the germline V gene are MDHEN and SYDVKM. The CDR3 here is CATEGADQPQHF. The CDR3 DNA reads as TGTGCCACCGAGGGGGCCGATCAGCCCCAGCATTTT.

The rearrangement uses TRBV4-2 and TRBJ2-7, with a weak D call TRBD2 (6 bases). The length of the CDR3 is 17 residues. CDR1 is LGHNA and CDR2 is YNFKEQ in the germline V gene. Deletions cut 3 bases from V and 3 bases from J, with 21 bases between. The CDR3 sequence is CASSHQSEPSAHYEQYF. The CDR3 DNA reads as TGTGCCAGCAGCCACCAATCGGAGCCTAGCGCACACTACGAGCAGTACTTC.